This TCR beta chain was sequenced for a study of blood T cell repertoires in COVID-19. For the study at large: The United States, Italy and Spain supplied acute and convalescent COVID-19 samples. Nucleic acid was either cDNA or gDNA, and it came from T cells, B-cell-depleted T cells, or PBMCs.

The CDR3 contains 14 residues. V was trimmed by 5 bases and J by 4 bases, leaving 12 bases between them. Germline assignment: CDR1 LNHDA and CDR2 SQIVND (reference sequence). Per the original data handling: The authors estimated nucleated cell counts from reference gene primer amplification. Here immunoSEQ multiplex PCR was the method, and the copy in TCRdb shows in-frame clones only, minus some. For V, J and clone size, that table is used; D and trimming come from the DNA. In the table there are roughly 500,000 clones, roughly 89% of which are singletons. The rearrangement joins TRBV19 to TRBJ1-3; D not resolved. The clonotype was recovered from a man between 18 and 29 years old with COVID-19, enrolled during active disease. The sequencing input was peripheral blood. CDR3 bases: TGTGCCAGTAGTCGTGCAGGATTAGGAAACACCATATATTTT. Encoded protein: CASSRAGLGNTIYF.